The 4 T cell receptor beta chains in this list originate from one sample, sequenced in a study of early T cells in non-severe SARS-CoV-2 infection. TCRdb re-called the 5' RACE reads through MiXCR, storing one row per CDR3 protein. Of roughly 34,000 distinct CDR3 sequences listed, about 6.5% were seen once; the top ten hold approximately 7.5%. Sequences were obtained from whole blood. Receptor source: an adult who was a healthcare worker with PCR-confirmed SARS-CoV-2 infection or an uninfected control (not recorded which).

This sequence joins TRBV7-2 and TRBJ2-5, with D possibly TRBD1 on 6 matching bases. The CDR3 length is 16 residues. The germline CDR1 and CDR2 sequences are SGHTA and FQGNSA. The V gene lost 6 bases and the J gene lost 1 base, with 18 bases spanning the gap. CDR3 region: CASRRTIDRSQETQYF. The CDR3 region has the DNA TGTGCCAGCAGACGAACCATCGACAGGTCCCAAGAGACCCAGTACTTC.

This clonotype was picked up many times. The chain combines TRBV28 with TRBJ2-1; TRBD1 agrees at 7 bases. The CDR3 is made up of 17 amino acids. The ends lost 3 bases at V and 0 bases at J; junction bases unmatched: 8. Germline V gene sequence: CDR1 MDHEN, CDR2 SYDVKM. CDR3: CASSFPVQGVSYNEQFF. CDR3 DNA: TGTGCCAGCAGTTTCCCAGTCCAGGGGGTCTCCTACAATGAGCAGTTCTTC.

This clonotype occurred many times. The rearrangement uses TRBV2 and TRBJ1-2; perhaps TRBD1 as D (5 bases). CDR3 length equals 14 residues. V was cut by 1 base and J by 8 bases, with 14 bases left in between. The germline CDR1 and CDR2 sequences are SNHLY and FYNNEI. CDR3 coding DNA: TGTGCCAGCAGTGAAGGTTCAGGGTCGATCGGCTACACCTTC. This translates into CASSEGSGSIGYTF. Based on the CDR3 plus reference TRBV2 and TRBJ1-2, the full variable domain is EPEVTQTPSHQVTQMGQEVILRCVPISNHLYFYWYRQILGQKVEFLVSFYNNEISEKSEIFDDQFSVERPDGSNFTLKIRSTKLEDSAMYFCASSEGSGSIGYTFGSGTRLTVV.

Many counts were recorded for this clonotype. The rearrangement joins TRBV2 to TRBJ2-6; D may be TRBD1 (5 bases). CDR1 is SNHLY and CDR2 is FYNNEI in the germline V gene. Between the trimmed V and J ends, which lost 4 bases and 1 base, there was a span of 11 bases. The CDR3 covers 16 residues. The CDR3: CASSALKGSGANVLTF. CDR3 nucleotides: TGTGCCAGCAGTGCTTTGAAGGGGTCTGGGGCCAACGTCCTGACTTTC.